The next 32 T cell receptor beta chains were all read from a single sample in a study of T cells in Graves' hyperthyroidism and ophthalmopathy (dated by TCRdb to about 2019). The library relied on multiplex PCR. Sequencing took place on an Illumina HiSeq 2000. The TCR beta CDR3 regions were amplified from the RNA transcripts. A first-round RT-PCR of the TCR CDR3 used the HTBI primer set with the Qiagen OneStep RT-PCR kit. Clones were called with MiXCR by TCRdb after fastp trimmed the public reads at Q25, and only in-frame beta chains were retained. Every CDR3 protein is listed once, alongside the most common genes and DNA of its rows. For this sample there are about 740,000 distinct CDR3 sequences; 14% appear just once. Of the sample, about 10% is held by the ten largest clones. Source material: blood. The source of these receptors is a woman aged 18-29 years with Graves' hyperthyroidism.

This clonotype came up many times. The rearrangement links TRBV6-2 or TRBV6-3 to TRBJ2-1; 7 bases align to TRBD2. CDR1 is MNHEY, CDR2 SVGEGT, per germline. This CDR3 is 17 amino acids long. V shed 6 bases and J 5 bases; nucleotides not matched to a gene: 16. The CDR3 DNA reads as TGTGCCAGCAGCCCGGGGCCTGGGAGGGGATTTCACAATGAGCAGTTCTTC. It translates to CASSPGPGRGFHNEQFF.

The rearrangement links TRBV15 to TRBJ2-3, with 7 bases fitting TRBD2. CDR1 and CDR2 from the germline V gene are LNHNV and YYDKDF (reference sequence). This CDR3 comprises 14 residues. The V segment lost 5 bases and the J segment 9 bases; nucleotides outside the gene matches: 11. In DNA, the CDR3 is TGTGCCACCAGCTTGAGCGGGATCGCACTGACGCAGTATTTT. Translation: CATSLSGIALTQYF.

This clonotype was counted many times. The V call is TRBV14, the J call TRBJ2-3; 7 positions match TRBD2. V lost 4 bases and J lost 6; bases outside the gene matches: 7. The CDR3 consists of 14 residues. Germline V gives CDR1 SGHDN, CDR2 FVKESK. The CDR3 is CASSPAGVDDTQYF. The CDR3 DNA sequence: TGTGCCAGCAGCCCGGCGGGAGTCGATGATACGCAGTATTTT.

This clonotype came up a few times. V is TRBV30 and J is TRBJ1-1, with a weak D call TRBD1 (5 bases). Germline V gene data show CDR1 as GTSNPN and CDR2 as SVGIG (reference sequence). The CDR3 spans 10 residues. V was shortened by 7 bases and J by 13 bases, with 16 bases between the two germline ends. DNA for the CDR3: TGTGCCTACCTTGACAGAGATTTTTTCTTT. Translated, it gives CAYLDRDFFF. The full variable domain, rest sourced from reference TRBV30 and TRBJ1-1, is SQTIHQWPATLVQPVGSPLSLECTVEGTSNPNLYWYRQAAGRGLQLLFYSVGIGQISSEVPQNLSASRPQDRQFILSSKKLLLSDSGFYLCAYLDRDFFFGQGTRLTVV.

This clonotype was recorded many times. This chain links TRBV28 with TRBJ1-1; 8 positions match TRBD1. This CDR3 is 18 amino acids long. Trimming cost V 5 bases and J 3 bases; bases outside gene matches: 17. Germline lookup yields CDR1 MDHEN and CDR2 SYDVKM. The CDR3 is CASSPSRGQGKVDTEAFF. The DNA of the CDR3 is TGTGCCAGCAGTCCCTCAAGAGGACAGGGTAAGGTAGACACTGAAGCTTTCTTT.

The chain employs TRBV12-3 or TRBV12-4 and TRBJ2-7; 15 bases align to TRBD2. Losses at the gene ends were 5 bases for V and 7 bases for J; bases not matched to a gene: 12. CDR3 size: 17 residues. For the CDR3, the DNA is TGTGCCAGCAGTCCTTGGACTAGCGGGAGGGTAGGTGTGGAGCAGTACTTC. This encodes CASSPWTSGRVGVEQYF.

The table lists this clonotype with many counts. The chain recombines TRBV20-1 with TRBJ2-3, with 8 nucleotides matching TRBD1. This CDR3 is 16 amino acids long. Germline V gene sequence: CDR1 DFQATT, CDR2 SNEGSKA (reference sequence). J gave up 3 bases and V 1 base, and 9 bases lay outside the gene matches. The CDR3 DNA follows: TGCAGTGCTAGAGGCGGACAGGGAGCAATTACAGATACGCAGTATTTT. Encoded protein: CSARGGQGAITDTQYF.

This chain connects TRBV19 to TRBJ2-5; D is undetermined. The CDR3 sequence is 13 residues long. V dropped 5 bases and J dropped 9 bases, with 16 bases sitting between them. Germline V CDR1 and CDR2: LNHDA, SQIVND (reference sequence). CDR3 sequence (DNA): TGTGCCAGTAGTTGGTCTGGCAGCCGTGCCCAGTACTTC. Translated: CASSWSGSRAQYF.

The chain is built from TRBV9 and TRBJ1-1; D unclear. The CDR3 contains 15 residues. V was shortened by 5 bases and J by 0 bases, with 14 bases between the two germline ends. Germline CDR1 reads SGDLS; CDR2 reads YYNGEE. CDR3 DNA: TGTGCCAGCAGTGCCCAGGTAGATTTGAACACTGAAGCTTTCTTT. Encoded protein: CASSAQVDLNTEAFF.

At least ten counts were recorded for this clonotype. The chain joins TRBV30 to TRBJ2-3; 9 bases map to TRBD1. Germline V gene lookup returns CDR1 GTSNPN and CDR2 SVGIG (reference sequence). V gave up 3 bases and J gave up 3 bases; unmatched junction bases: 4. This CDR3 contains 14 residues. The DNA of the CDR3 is TGTGCCTGGAGCCGGGGACAGGGTACAGATACGCAGTATTTT. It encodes CAWSRGQGTDTQYF.

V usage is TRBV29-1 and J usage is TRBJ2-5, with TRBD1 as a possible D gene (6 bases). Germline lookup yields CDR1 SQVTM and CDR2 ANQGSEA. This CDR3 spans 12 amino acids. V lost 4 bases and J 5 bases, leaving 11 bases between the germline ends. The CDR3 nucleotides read TGCAGCGTTGCACAGGGCTCGGAGACCCAGTACTTC. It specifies CSVAQGSETQYF. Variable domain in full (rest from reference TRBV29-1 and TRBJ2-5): SAVISQKPSRDICQRGTSLTIQCQVDSQVTMMFWYRQQPGQSLTLIATANQGSEATYESGFVIDKFPISRPNLTFSTLTVSNMSPEDSSIYLCSVAQGSETQYFGPGTRLLVL.

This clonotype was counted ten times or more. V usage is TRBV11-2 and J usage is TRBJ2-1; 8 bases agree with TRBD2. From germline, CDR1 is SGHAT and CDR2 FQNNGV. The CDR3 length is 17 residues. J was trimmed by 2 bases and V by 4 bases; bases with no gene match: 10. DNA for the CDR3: TGTGCCAGCAGCTACCTTGGGTACGGGAGGGCCTACAATGAGCAGTTCTTC. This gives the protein CASSYLGYGRAYNEQFF. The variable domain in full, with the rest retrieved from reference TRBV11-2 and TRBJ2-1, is EAGVAQSPRYKIIEKRQSVAFWCNPISGHATLYWYQQILGQGPKLLIQFQNNGVVDDSQLPKDRFSAERLKGVDSTLKIQPAKLEDSAVYLCASSYLGYGRAYNEQFFGPGTRLTVL.

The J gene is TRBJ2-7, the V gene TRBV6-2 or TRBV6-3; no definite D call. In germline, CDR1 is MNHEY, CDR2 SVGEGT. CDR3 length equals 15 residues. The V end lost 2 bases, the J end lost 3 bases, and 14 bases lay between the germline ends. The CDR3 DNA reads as TGTGCCAGCAGTTACAGCGCGGAAGTCCTCTACGAGCAGTACTTC. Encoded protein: CASSYSAEVLYEQYF.

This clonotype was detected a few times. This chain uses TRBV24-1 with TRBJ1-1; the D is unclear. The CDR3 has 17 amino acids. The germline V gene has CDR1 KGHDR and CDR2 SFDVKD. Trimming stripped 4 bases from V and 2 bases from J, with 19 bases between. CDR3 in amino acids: CATSEGAVEGRNTEAFF. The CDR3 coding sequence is TGTGCCACCAGTGAGGGAGCGGTTGAGGGCAGAAACACTGAAGCTTTCTTT.

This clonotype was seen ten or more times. CDR3 in amino acids: CASSFYNTDTQYF. For the CDR3, the DNA is TGTGCCAGCAGTTTCTACAACACAGATACGCAGTATTTT. V usage is TRBV12-3 or TRBV12-4 and J usage is TRBJ2-3; no clear D. V lost 3 bases to trimming and J lost 2 bases, with 6 bases between them. The CDR3 runs 13 residues.

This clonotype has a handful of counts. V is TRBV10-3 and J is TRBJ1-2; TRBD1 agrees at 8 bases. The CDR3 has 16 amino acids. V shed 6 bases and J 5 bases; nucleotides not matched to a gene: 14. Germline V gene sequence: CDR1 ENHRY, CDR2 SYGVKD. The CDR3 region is CAISPQTGEGEYGYTF. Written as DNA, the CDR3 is TGTGCCATCAGCCCCCAGACAGGGGAAGGGGAATATGGCTACACCTTC.

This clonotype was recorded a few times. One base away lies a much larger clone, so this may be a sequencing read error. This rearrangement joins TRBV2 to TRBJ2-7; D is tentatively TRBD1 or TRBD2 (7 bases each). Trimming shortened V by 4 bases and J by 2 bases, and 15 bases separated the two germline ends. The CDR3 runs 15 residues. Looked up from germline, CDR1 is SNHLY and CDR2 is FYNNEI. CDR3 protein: CASSGGGQGAYEQYF. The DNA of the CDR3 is TGTGCCAGCAGTGGGGGGGGGCAGGGGGCCTACGAGCAGTACTTC.

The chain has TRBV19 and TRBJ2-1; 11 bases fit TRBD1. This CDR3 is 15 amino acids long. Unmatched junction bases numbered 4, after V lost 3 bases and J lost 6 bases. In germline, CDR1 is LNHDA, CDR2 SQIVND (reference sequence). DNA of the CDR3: TGTGCCAGTAGTATTTATGGGACAGGGGGCAATGAGCAGTTCTTC. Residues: CASSIYGTGGNEQFF.

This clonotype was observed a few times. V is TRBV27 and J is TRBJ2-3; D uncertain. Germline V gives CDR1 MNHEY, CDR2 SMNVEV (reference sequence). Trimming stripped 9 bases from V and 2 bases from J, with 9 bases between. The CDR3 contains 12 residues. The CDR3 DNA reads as TGTGCCAGTTCCTGGAACACAGATACGCAGTATTTT. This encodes CASSWNTDTQYF.

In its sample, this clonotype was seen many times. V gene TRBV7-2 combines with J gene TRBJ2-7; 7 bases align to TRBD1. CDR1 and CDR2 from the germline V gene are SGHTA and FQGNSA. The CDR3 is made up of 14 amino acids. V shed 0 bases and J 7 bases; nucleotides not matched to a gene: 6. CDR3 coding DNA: TGTGCCAGCAGCTTAGCGGGACAGATACAGGAGCAGTACTTC. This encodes CASSLAGQIQEQYF.

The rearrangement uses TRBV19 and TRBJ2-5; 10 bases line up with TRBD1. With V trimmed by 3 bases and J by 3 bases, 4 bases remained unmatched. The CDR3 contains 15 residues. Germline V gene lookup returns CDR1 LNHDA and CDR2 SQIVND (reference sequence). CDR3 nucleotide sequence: TGTGCCAGTAGTATTTGGGACAGGGGCAAAGAGACCCAGTACTTC. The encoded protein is CASSIWDRGKETQYF. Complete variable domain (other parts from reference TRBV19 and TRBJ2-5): DGGITQSPKYLFRKEGQNVTLSCEQNLNHDAMYWYRQDPGQGLRLIYYSQIVNDFQKGDIAEGYSVSREKKESFPLTVTSAQKNPTAFYLCASSIWDRGKETQYFGPGTRLLVL.

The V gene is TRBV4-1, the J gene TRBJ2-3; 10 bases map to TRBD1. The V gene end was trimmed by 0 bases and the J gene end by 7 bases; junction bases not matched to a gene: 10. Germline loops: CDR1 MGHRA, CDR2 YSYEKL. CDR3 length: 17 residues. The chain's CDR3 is CASSQDRRTGGRHTQYF. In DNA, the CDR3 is TGCGCCAGCAGCCAAGATAGGCGGACAGGGGGTCGACATACGCAGTATTTT.

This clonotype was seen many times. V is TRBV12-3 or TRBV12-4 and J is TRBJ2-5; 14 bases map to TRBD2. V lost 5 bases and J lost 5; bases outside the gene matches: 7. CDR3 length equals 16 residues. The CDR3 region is CASSPRLAGGPETQYF. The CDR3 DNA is TGTGCCAGCAGTCCCAGACTAGCGGGAGGGCCGGAGACCCAGTACTTC.

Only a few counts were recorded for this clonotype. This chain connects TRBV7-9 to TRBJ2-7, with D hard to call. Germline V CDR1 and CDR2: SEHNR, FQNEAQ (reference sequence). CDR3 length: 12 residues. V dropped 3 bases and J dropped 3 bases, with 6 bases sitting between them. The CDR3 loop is CASSFVVYEQYF. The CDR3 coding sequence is TGTGCCAGCAGCTTTGTTGTCTACGAGCAGTACTTC.

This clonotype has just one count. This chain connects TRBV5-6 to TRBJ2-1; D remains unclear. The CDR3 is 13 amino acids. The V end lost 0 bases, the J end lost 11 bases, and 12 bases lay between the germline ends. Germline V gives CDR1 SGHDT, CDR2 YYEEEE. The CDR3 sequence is CASSLEKADKQFF. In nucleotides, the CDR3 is TGTGCCAGCAGCTTGGAAAAGGCAGATAAGCAGTTCTTC.

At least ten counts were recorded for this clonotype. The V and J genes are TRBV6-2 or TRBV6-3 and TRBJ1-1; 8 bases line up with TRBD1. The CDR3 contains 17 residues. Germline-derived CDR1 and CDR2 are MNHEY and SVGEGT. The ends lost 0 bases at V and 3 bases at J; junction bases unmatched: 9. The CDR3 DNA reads TGTGCCAGCAGTTACTCTGGTAGGACAGGGTTATACACTGAAGCTTTCTTT. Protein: CASSYSGRTGLYTEAFF.

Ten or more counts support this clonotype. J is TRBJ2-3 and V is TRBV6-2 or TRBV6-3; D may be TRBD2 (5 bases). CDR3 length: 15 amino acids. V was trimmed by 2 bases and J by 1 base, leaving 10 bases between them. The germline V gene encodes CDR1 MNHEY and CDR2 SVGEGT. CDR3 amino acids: CASSYEGAGTDTQYF. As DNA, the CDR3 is TGTGCCAGCAGTTACGAGGGAGCTGGCACAGATACGCAGTATTTT.

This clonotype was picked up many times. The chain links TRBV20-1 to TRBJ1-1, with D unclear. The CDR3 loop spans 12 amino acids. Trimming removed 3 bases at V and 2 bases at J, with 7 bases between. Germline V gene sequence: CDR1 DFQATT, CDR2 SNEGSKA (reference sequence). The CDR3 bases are TGCAGTGCTAGTCCAGGAAACACTGAAGCTTTCTTT. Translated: CSASPGNTEAFF.

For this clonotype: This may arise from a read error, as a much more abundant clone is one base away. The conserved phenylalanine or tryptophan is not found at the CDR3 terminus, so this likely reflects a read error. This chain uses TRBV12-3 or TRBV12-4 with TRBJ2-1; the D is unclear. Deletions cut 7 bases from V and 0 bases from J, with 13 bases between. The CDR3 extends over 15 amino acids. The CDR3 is CASTENVRSYNEQFS. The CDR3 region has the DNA TGTGCCAGCACCGAAAATGTCCGCTCCTACAATGAGCAGTTCTCC.

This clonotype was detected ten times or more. CDR3 DNA sequence: TGTGCCAGCAGTGCCGTGGGGACAGGGTCCTACGAGCAGTACTTC. It yields the protein CASSAVGTGSYEQYF. The chain employs TRBV28 and TRBJ2-7; 9 positions match TRBD1. Germline V gives CDR1 MDHEN, CDR2 SYDVKM. The CDR3 covers 15 residues. V gave up 5 bases and J gave up 1 base; unmatched junction bases: 6.

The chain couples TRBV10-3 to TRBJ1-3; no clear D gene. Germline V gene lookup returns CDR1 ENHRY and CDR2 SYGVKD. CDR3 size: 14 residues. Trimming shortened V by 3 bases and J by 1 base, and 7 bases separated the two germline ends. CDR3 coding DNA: TGTGCCATCAGTGAAGGAGCTTCTGGAAACACCATATATTTT. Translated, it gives CAISEGASGNTIYF.

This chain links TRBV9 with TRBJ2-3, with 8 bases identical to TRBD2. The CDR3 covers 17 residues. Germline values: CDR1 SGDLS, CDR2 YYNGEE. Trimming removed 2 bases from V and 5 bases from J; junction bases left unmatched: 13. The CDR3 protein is CASSVEPRLAGIDTQYF. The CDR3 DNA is TGTGCCAGCAGCGTTGAGCCAAGGCTAGCGGGTATAGATACGCAGTATTTT.